The rows below give T cell receptor beta chains drawn from one sample of a study of T cells in Graves' hyperthyroidism and ophthalmopathy. TCRdb redid the calling of the multiplex PCR reads with MiXCR, one entry per CDR3 protein. This table holds approximately 600,000 distinct CDR3 sequences, less than 25% found once. The material sequenced was blood. These receptors were taken from a man under 40 with Graves' ophthalmopathy. The CDR3 runs from the conserved cysteine through the conserved F or W. Each record gives: J gene, D gene, V gene, clone size, CDR3 DNA, CDR3 protein. The D gene is left open where the match is weak. Size values are once, few and many counts, or a class for expanded clones, and some rows have none.

>TRBJ1-5|-|TRBV20-1|-
TGCAGTGCTAGAGATGGATCAAGGGGGAATCAGCCCCAGCATTTT
CSARDGSRGNQPQHF
>TRBJ2-7|-|TRBV20-1|-
TGCAGTACTAGACCAACTGGCTCCTACGAGCAGTACTTC
CSTRPTGSYEQYF
>TRBJ1-4|-|TRBV6-2/TRBV6-3|-
TGTGCCAGCAGTTACTCGAGGAGTGAAAAACTGTTTTTT
CASSYSRSEKLFF
>TRBJ2-7|-|TRBV14|-
TGTGCCAGCAGCCGCCGGGTCGGATCCTACGAGCAGTACTTC
CASSRRVGSYEQYF
>TRBJ2-3|TRBD2|TRBV25-1|-
TGTGCCAGCAGTGAGGCGGGAGGGGTAATCACAGATACGCAGTATTTT
CASSEAGGVITDTQYF
>TRBJ2-5|-|TRBV18|many
TGTGCCAGCTCATCACTCCAGGGCCAAGAGACCCAGTACTTC
CASSSLQGQETQYF
>TRBJ2-1|TRBD2|TRBV28|many
TGTGCCAGCAGTTTTCGGCTAGCGGCGAACAATGAGCAGTTCTTC
CASSFRLAANNEQFF
>TRBJ2-5|TRBD2|TRBV11-2|many
TGTGCCAGCAGCCCGAGCGGGAGTCAGGAGACCCAGTACTTC
CASSPSGSQETQYF
>TRBJ1-5|-|TRBV2|-
TGTGCCGGCAGTGGGGGGAGGGGTCAGCCCCAGCATTTT
CAGSGGRGQPQHF
>TRBJ2-2|-|TRBV2|few
TGTGCCAGCAGTGAGTACGGGACGAACACCGGGGAGCTGTTTTTT
CASSEYGTNTGELFF